The 21 T cell receptor beta chains below were found in one sample sequenced in a study of blood T cell repertoires in COVID-19 (dated by TCRdb to the early 2020s). The library came from the immunoSEQ multiplex PCR assay. TCRdb limited this immuneACCESS table to in-frame rearrangements with V and J called. A share of clones is missing; checked studies link under half to unresolved V genes, and the rest is unexplained. The table for this sample lists a few hundred thousand clones; approximately 78% of them were counted only once. The biggest ten clones account for roughly 8.2% of the sample. The specimen sequenced was peripheral blood. The receptor source for this set is an elderly woman with COVID-19, enrolled during active disease.

The chain links TRBV15 to TRBJ2-7; D is unresolved. The V gene's germline CDR1 is LNHNV and CDR2 YYDKDF (reference sequence). The CDR3 covers 12 residues. V was shortened by 5 bases and J by 4 bases, with 9 bases between the two germline ends. Here the CDR3 DNA reads TGTGCCACCAGCGCATACAGATACGAGCAGTACTTC. It encodes CATSAYRYEQYF.

This chain uses TRBV7-2 with TRBJ2-1, with 8 positions matching TRBD2. CDR1 is SGHTA and CDR2 is FQGNSA in the germline V gene. Losses at the gene ends were 1 base for V and 5 bases for J; bases not matched to a gene: 7. CDR3 length equals 16 residues. Written as DNA, the CDR3 is TGTGCCAGCAGCTTAGAGAGCGGGAGTGGGGACAATGAGCAGTTCTTC. It is translated as CASSLESGSGDNEQFF.

This chain uses TRBV2 with TRBJ1-6; D possibly corresponds to TRBD1 (6 bases). CDR1 is SNHLY, CDR2 FYNNEI, per germline. Trimming cost V 5 bases and J 8 bases, with 16 bases left between them. This CDR3 spans 15 amino acids. CDR3 in amino acids: CASSYRVFGDSPLHF. The CDR3, as DNA: TGTGCCAGCAGTTACAGGGTTTTTGGGGATTCACCCCTCCACTTT.

J is TRBJ1-2 and V is TRBV30; tentative D call: TRBD1 (6 bases). The CDR3 sequence is 11 residues long. Trimming cost V 7 bases and J 8 bases, with 14 bases left between them. Per the germline V gene, CDR1 is GTSNPN and CDR2 is SVGIG (reference sequence). CDR3 nucleotides: TGTGCCTTTCAACAGGGTTGGGGCTACACCTTC. Its translation: CAFQQGWGYTF.

The chain carries TRBV19 and TRBJ1-1; 7 bases line up with TRBD1. V shed 6 bases and J 7 bases; nucleotides not matched to a gene: 14. This CDR3 has 15 amino acids. Per the germline V gene, CDR1 is LNHDA and CDR2 is SQIVND (reference sequence). CDR3 amino acids: CASSNSRTGPIEAFF. DNA for the CDR3: TGTGCCAGTAGCAATTCTCGGACAGGTCCTATTGAAGCTTTCTTT.

This chain joins TRBV7-3 and TRBJ2-7; a possible D gene is TRBD2 (6 bases). Per the germline V gene, CDR1 is SGHTA and CDR2 is FQGTGA. Between the trimmed V and J ends, which lost 2 bases and 6 bases, there was a span of 11 bases. The CDR3 length is 13 residues. The CDR3: CASSLGLASEQYF. The CDR3 bases are TGTGCCAGCAGCTTAGGGCTAGCGAGCGAGCAGTACTTC.

The genes are TRBV30 and TRBJ1-6, with D perhaps TRBD1 (5 bases). Germline assignment: CDR1 GTSNPN and CDR2 SVGIG (reference sequence). This CDR3 spans 14 amino acids. Trimming took off 0 bases at V and 7 bases at J, with 10 bases between the two ends. The CDR3 is CAWSVQAVNSPLHF. The CDR3 DNA reads TGTGCCTGGAGTGTACAGGCCGTAAATTCACCCCTCCACTTT. The variable domain in full, with the rest retrieved from reference TRBV30 and TRBJ1-6, is SQTIHQWPATLVQPVGSPLSLECTVEGTSNPNLYWYRQAAGRGLQLLFYSVGIGQISSEVPQNLSASRPQDRQFILSSKKLLLSDSGFYLCAWSVQAVNSPLHFGNGTRLTVT.

The V gene is TRBV30, the J gene TRBJ1-1, with D possibly being TRBD1 (6 bases). The germline CDR1 and CDR2 sequences are GTSNPN and SVGIG (reference sequence). The length of the CDR3 is 13 residues. The V end lost 5 bases, the J end lost 1 base, and 11 bases lay between the germline ends. For the CDR3, the DNA is TGTGCCTGGCAACCGGGACAGAACACTGAAGCTTTCTTT. Its translation: CAWQPGQNTEAFF.

The chain combines TRBV5-1 with TRBJ2-3, with 9 bases that match TRBD1. Germline CDR1 is SGHRS and CDR2 is YFSETQ. The J segment lost 6 bases and the V segment lost 4 bases, leaving 9 bases of the junction unmatched. This CDR3 spans 15 amino acids. The CDR3 sequence: CASSAGTGTADTQYF. CDR3 DNA: TGCGCCAGCAGCGCCGGGACAGGGACCGCTGATACGCAGTATTTT.

V usage is TRBV5-6 and J usage is TRBJ2-1, with 10 bases lining up with TRBD1. This CDR3 has 16 residues. The trim removed 4 bases at V and 6 bases at J, leaving 10 bases unmatched. Germline loops: CDR1 SGHDT, CDR2 YYEEEE. The CDR3 protein is CASSTSGTGAFNEQFF. CDR3 bases: TGTGCCAGCAGCACATCCGGGACAGGGGCCTTCAATGAGCAGTTCTTC.

The CDR3 loop is CAWRVAGGRGSTQYF. Written as DNA, the CDR3 is TGTGCCTGGAGGGTAGCGGGAGGGCGGGGGTCAACGCAGTATTTT. This chain uses TRBV30 with TRBJ2-3; TRBD2 matches 11 bases. Germline V gene lookup returns CDR1 GTSNPN and CDR2 SVGIG (reference sequence). The trim removed 3 bases at V and 9 bases at J, leaving 11 bases unmatched. This CDR3 contains 15 residues. The full variable domain, with the rest looked up from reference TRBV30 and TRBJ2-3, is SQTIHQWPATLVQPVGSPLSLECTVEGTSNPNLYWYRQAAGRGLQLLFYSVGIGQISSEVPQNLSASRPQDRQFILSSKKLLLSDSGFYLCAWRVAGGRGSTQYFGPGTRLTVL.

The gene calls are TRBV11-2 and TRBJ2-2; 7 positions match TRBD2. J lost 0 bases, V lost 4 bases, and 5 bases had no gene match. This CDR3 comprises 16 residues. Germline V lookup: CDR1 SGHAT, CDR2 FQNNGV. The chain's CDR3 is CASSYFGRSNTGELFF. DNA for the CDR3: TGTGCCAGCAGCTACTTCGGGAGGTCGAACACCGGGGAGCTGTTTTTT.

This sequence joins TRBV28 and TRBJ2-1, with D perhaps TRBD2 (6 bases). V dropped 7 bases and J dropped 0 bases, with 10 bases sitting between them. This CDR3 comprises 14 residues. CDR1 MDHEN and CDR2 SYDVKM come from the germline V gene. CDR3 sequence: CASIRESSYNEQFF. CDR3 coding DNA: TGTGCCAGCATACGGGAGAGCTCCTACAATGAGCAGTTCTTC.

This clone was found once. The V and J genes are TRBV4-1 and TRBJ1-5; the D gene is possibly TRBD1 (5 bases). The V end lost 0 bases, the J end lost 7 bases, and 13 bases lay between the germline ends. This CDR3 has 15 residues. The germline gives CDR1 MGHRA, CDR2 YSYEKL. The CDR3 sequence: CASSQEFPNRQPQHF. CDR3 DNA sequence: TGCGCCAGCAGCCAAGAATTCCCAAACAGGCAGCCCCAGCATTTT.

The CDR3 sequence is CASGLVQAVSGNTIYF. The DNA for the CDR3 is TGTGCTAGTGGTTTGGTACAGGCAGTCTCTGGAAACACCATATATTTT. The rearrangement joins TRBV12-5 to TRBJ1-3, with D maybe TRBD1 (5 bases). This CDR3 is 16 amino acids long. V dropped 0 bases and J dropped 0 bases, with 9 bases sitting between them. CDR1 LGHNT and CDR2 FRNRAP come from the germline V gene. The full variable domain, rest sourced from reference TRBV12-5 and TRBJ1-3, is DARVTQTPRHKVTEMGQEVTMRCQPILGHNTVFWYRQTMMQGLELLAYFRNRAPLDDSGMPKDRFSAEMPDATLATLKIQPSEPRDSAVYFCASGLVQAVSGNTIYFGEGSWLTVV.

The chain recombines TRBV6-5 with TRBJ1-1; D call uncertain. Germline CDR1 and CDR2: MNHEY and SVGAGI. The CDR3 extends over 11 amino acids. V was shortened by 7 bases and J by 1 base, with 4 bases between the two germline ends. CDR3 amino acids: CASTKNTEAFF. The CDR3, as DNA: TGTGCCAGCACCAAGAACACTGAAGCTTTCTTT.

J is TRBJ2-7 and V is TRBV6-1; D call uncertain. This CDR3 contains 14 residues. CDR1 MNHNS and CDR2 SASEGT come from the germline V gene. V was clipped by 2 bases and J by 1 base, with 9 bases between them. CDR3 loop: CASSETAESYEQYF. In DNA form, the CDR3 reads TGTGCCAGCAGTGAAACGGCGGAGTCCTACGAGCAGTACTTC.

This clone was counted between two and nine times. The chain combines TRBV5-1 with TRBJ1-4; 8 bases are shared with TRBD1. In germline, CDR1 is SGHRS, CDR2 YFSETQ. This CDR3 comprises 15 residues. Losses at the gene ends were 3 bases for V and 4 bases for J; bases not matched to a gene: 5. CDR3 DNA: TGCGCCAGCAGCTCAACAGGGGGGCTTAATGAAAAACTGTTTTTT. Translation gives CASSSTGGLNEKLFF.

This clone occurred a few times. The chain couples TRBV3-1 (or the pseudogene TRBV3-2) to TRBJ2-3; no firm D call. Per germline, CDR1 LGHDT and CDR2 YNNKEL (reference sequence). CDR3 length: 16 residues. The V and J ends lost 0 bases and 1 base respectively, with 11 bases between them. The CDR3: CASSQERRFRTDTQYF. The CDR3 DNA is TGTGCCAGCAGCCAAGAACGGCGGTTCCGCACAGATACGCAGTATTTT.

This clone was detected only a few times. The chain uses TRBV27 and TRBJ2-2; D ambiguous. The germline V and J ends were trimmed by 5 bases and 1 base, with 5 bases remaining between them. CDR1 is MNHEY and CDR2 is SMNVEV in the germline V gene (reference sequence). CDR3 length equals 13 residues. CDR3: CASSPENTGELFF. The CDR3 DNA reads as TGTGCCAGCAGTCCAGAGAACACCGGGGAGCTGTTTTTT.

This clone turned up a few times. The chain's CDR3 is CASSLGGVRYTEAFF. CDR3 sequence (DNA): TGTGCCAGCAGCTTAGGCGGGGTGAGGTACACTGAAGCTTTCTTT. The chain combines TRBV7-2 with TRBJ1-1; no definite D call. The ends were cut back, 1 base at V and 3 bases at J, with 12 bases in the middle. The germline V gene has CDR1 SGHTA and CDR2 FQGNSA. This CDR3 comprises 15 residues.